The 5 T cell receptor beta chains below were found in one sample sequenced in a study of CD8 T cells in ankylosing spondylitis. General study results and limits: What appeared characteristic of ankylosing spondylitis blood was a TCR beta motif of fewer than ten highly homologous variants.

These TCRs are of unknown antigen specificity. TCRdb re-called the 5' RACE reads through MiXCR, storing one row per CDR3 protein. This table holds about 540,000 distinct CDR3 sequences, over 9.5% found once. Material for sequencing was blood, either unsorted or a sorted T cell fraction (not recorded which). These receptors all stem from a male donor with ankylosing spondylitis.

This chain links TRBV20-1 with TRBJ2-1; 11 bases map to TRBD2. Losses at the gene ends were 4 bases for V and 9 bases for J; bases not matched to a gene: 2. Looked up from germline, CDR1 is DFQATT and CDR2 is SNEGSKA (reference sequence). CDR3 size: 12 residues. The DNA for the CDR3 is TGCAGTGCTACTAGCGGGAGGCTTGAGCAGTTCTTC. This encodes CSATSGRLEQFF.

This clonotype has ten or more counts. The chain couples TRBV15 to TRBJ2-2; D is unclear. Trimming stripped 0 bases from V and 6 bases from J, with 8 bases between. The germline CDR1 and CDR2 sequences are LNHNV and YYDKDF (reference sequence). The CDR3 is 14 residues long. CDR3 sequence: CATSRDLKSGELFF. The CDR3 bases are TGTGCCACCAGCAGAGATCTGAAGTCCGGGGAGCTGTTTTTT.

This clonotype appeared a few times. The J gene is TRBJ2-1, the V gene TRBV7-2, with 9 positions matching TRBD2. The CDR3 consists of 14 residues. Germline V gives CDR1 SGHTA, CDR2 FQGNSA. With V trimmed by 2 bases and J by 9 bases, 5 bases remained unmatched. In DNA, the CDR3 is TGTGCCAGCAGCTTATTAGCGGGAGTGGCTGAGCAGTTCTTC. This encodes CASSLLAGVAEQFF.

This clonotype was recorded many times. This rearrangement joins TRBV20-1 to TRBJ2-5; no clear D gene. V lost 6 bases to trimming and J lost 3 bases, with 17 bases between them. The CDR3 covers 14 residues. Germline V gives CDR1 DFQATT, CDR2 SNEGSKA (reference sequence). CDR3 sequence (DNA): TGCAGTGCCCCCGCCCGGGCAATAAAAGAGACCCAGTACTTC. As protein: CSAPARAIKETQYF.

This clonotype came up many times. The chain links TRBV7-8 to TRBJ2-3; 9 nucleotides agree with TRBD2. The V gene's germline CDR1 is SGHVS and CDR2 FQNEAQ. The CDR3 totals 16 residues. Losses at the gene ends were 2 bases for V and 5 bases for J; bases not matched to a gene: 8. CDR3: CASSLIAGGPGDTQYF. Here the CDR3 DNA reads TGTGCCAGCAGCTTAATCGCGGGAGGGCCGGGAGATACGCAGTATTTT. The full variable domain, with the rest looked up from reference TRBV7-8 and TRBJ2-3, is GAGVSQSPRYKVAKRGQDVALRCDPISGHVSLFWYQQALGQGPEFLTYFQNEAQLDKSGLPSDRFFAERPEGSVSTLKIQRTQQEDSAVYLCASSLIAGGPGDTQYFGPGTRLTVL.